The table lists the clone carrying this T cell receptor beta chain with a few counts. Antigen specificity is unknown. The data were obtained in a study of early stage breast cancer tumors. At the level of the study: Twelve of the 16 invasive tumors were ER+, PR+ and HER2-.

General study points: Commonly generated sequences made up most enriched TCRB sequences shared between patients.

Measured with immunoSEQ multiplex PCR; TCRdb has only the in-frame clones, and not every one. In the table there are about 41,000 clones, about two thirds of which are singletons. The CDR3 is made up of 14 amino acids. CDR1 SGHVS and CDR2 FNYEAQ come from the germline V gene. Trimming pared 8 bases from V and 4 bases from J, leaving 15 bases between. The source of this sequence is a person aged 50 to 59 with breast cancer. Sequencing input: blood. V usage is TRBV7-6 and J usage is TRBJ2-1, with a possible D match to TRBD1 (5 bases). The CDR3 loop is CASGSSDRYNEQFF. CDR3 DNA sequence: TGTGCCAGCGGATCCAGTGACAGATACAATGAGCAGTTCTTC.